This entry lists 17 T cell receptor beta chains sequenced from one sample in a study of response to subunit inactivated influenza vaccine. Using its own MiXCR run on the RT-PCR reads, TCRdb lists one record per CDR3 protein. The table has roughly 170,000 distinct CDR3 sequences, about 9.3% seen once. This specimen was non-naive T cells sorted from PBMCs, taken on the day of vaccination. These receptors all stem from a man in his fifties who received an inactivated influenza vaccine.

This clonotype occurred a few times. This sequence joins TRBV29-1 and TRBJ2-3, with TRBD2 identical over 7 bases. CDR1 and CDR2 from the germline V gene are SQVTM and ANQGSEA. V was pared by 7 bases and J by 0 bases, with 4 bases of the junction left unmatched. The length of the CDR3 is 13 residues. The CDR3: CSGGGTSTDTQYF. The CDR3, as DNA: TGCAGCGGGGGGGGGACTAGCACAGATACGCAGTATTTT.

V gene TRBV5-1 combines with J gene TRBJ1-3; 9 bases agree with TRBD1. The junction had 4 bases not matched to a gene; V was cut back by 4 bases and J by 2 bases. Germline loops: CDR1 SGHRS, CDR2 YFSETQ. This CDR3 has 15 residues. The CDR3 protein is CASSRTGDTGNTIYF. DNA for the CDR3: TGCGCCAGCAGCCGGACAGGGGATACTGGAAACACCATATATTTT.

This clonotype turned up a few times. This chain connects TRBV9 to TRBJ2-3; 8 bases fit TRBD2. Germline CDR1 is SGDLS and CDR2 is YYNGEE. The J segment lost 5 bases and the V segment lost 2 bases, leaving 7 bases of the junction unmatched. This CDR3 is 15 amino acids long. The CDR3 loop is CASSVAGRAGDTQYF. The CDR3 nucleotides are TGTGCCAGCAGCGTTGCCGGGAGGGCAGGAGATACGCAGTATTTT.

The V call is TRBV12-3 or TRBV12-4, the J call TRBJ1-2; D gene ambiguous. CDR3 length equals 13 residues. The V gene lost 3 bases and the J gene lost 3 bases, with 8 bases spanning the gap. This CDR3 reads CASSFYVDYGYTF. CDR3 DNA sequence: TGTGCCAGCAGTTTCTATGTGGACTATGGCTACACCTTC.

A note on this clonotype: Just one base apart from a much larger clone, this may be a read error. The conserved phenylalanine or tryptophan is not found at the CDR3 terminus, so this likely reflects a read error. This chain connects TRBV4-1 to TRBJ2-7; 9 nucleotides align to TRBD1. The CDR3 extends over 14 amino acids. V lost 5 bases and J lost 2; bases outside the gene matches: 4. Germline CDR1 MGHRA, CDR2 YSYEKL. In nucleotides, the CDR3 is TGCGCCAGCAGCAAGTGGGACAGGGCCTACGAGCAGTACCTC. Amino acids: CASSKWDRAYEQYL.

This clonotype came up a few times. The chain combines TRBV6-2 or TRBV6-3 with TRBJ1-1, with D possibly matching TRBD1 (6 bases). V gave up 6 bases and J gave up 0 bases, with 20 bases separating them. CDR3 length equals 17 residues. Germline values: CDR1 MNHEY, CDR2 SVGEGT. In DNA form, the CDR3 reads TGTGCCAGCAGCCCCCTTCAGACAGGATCCATGAACACTGAAGCTTTCTTT. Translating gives CASSPLQTGSMNTEAFF.

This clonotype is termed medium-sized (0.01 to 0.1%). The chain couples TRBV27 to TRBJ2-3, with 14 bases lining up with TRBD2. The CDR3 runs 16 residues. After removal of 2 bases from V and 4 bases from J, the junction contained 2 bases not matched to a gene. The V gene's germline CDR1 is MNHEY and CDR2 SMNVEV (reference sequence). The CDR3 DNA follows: TGTGCCAGCAGTTTAGGGACTAGCGGGAGAGCAGATACGCAGTATTTT. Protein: CASSLGTSGRADTQYF.

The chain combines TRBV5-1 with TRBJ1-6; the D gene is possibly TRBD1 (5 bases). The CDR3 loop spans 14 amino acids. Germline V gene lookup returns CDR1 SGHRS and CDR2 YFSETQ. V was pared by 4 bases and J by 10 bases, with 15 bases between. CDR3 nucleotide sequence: TGCGCCAGCAGCCAGAGAGGGGATCGGTCACCCCTCCACTTT. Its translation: CASSQRGDRSPLHF.

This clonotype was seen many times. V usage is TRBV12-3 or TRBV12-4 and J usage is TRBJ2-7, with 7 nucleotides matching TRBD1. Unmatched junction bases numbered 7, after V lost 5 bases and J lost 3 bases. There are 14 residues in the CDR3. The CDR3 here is CASSEGQWDYEQYF. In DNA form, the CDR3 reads TGTGCCAGCAGTGAGGGACAGTGGGACTACGAGCAGTACTTC.

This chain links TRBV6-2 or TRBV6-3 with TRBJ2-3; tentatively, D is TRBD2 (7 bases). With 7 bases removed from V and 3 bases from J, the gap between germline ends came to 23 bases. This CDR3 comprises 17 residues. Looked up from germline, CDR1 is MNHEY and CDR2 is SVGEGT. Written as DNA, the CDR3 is TGTGCCAGCATCGCCGGGGGGCGGATCTTAGGTACAGATACGCAGTATTTT. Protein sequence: CASIAGGRILGTDTQYF.

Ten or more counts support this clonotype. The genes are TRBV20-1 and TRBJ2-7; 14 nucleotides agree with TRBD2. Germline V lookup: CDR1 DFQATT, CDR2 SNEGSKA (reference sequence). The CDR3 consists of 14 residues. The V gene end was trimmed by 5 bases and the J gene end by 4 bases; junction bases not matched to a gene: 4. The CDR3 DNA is TGCAGTGCTCATCGACTAGCGGGAGGGTACGAGCAGTACTTC. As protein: CSAHRLAGGYEQYF.

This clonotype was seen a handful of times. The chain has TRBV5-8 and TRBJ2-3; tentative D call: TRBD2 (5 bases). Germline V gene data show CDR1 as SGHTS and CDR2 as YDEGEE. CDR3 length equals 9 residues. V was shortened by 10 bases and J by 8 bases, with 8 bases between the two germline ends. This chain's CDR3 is CAAGGTQYF. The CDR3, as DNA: TGTGCCGCGGGTGGTACGCAGTATTTT.

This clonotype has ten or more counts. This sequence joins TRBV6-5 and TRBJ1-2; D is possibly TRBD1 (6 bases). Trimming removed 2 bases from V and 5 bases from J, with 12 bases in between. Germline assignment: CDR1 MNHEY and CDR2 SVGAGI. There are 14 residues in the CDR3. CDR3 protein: CASSYGQNSYGYTF. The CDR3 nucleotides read TGTGCCAGCAGTTACGGACAGAACAGTTATGGCTACACCTTC.

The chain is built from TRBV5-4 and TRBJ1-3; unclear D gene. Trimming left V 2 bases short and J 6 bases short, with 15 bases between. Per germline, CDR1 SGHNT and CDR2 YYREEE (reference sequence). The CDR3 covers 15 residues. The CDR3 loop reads CASSFGPSSQNTIYF. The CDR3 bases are TGTGCCAGCAGCTTTGGACCCAGTTCCCAAAACACCATATATTTT.

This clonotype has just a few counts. The CDR3 coding sequence is TGTGCCAGCAGCCGGAGACAGGGGAGTAATGAAAAACTGTTTTTT. Its translation is CASSRRQGSNEKLFF. V usage is TRBV4-2 and J usage is TRBJ1-4, with 8 bases identical to TRBD1. Germline V gene lookup returns CDR1 LGHNA and CDR2 YNFKEQ. The CDR3 spans 15 residues. V trimming: 4 bases; J trimming: 4 bases; junction bases outside the gene matches: 5.

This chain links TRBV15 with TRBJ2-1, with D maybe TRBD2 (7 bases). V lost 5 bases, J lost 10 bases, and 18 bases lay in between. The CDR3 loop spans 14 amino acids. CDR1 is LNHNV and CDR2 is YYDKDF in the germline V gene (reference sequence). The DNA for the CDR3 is TGTGCCACCAGCCCCAGGGGAGGGACAAGCGAGCAGTTCTTC. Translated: CATSPRGGTSEQFF. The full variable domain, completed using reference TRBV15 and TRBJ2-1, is DAMVIQNPRYQVTQFGKPVTLSCSQTLNHNVMYWYQQKSSQAPKLLFHYYDKDFNNEADTPDNFQSRRPNTSFCFLDIRSPGLGDTAMYLCATSPRGGTSEQFFGPGTRLTVL.

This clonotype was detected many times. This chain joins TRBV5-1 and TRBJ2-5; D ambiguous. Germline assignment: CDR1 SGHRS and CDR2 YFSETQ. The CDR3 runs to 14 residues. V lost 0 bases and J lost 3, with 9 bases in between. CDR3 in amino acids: CASSLGGSKETQYF. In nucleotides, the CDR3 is TGCGCCAGCAGCTTGGGGGGTTCGAAAGAGACCCAGTACTTC.